The 21 T cell receptor beta chains given below trace back to one sample, sequenced in a study of CD8+CD57+ T cells in acquired aplastic anemia. TCR beta VDJ combinations and CDR3 sequences were profiled from genomic DNA. TCRdb reprocessed the reads via MiXCR and lists one record per CDR3 protein. The sample lists under 250,000 distinct CDR3 sequences, 34% seen once, with roughly 1.1% in the top ten. The material sequenced was sorted CD4+, CD8+, or CD8+CD57+ T cells (not recorded which) from PBMCs. Source of these receptors: a human donor in good health, serving as a control.

This chain joins TRBV4-1 and TRBJ1-4; 8 bases fit TRBD1. The CDR3 is 14 residues long. Germline CDR1 and CDR2: MGHRA and YSYEKL. V dropped 4 bases and J dropped 9; count of bases not matched to a gene: 7. CDR3 in DNA: TGCGCCAGCAGCCCCGGGACAGGTCGGAAAAAACTGTTTTTT. Translated: CASSPGTGRKKLFF.

This clonotype was picked up a small number of times. This chain joins TRBV7-9 and TRBJ2-3; possible D gene TRBD2, 6 bases. CDR1 and CDR2 from the germline V gene are SEHNR and FQNEAQ (reference sequence). The CDR3 contains 13 residues. Trimming stripped 7 bases from V and 5 bases from J, with 13 bases between. CDR3 sequence reads: CASKAGMGDTQYF. The DNA for the CDR3 is TGTGCCAGCAAGGCGGGGATGGGAGATACGCAGTATTTT.

The chain joins TRBV19 to TRBJ1-2, with D unresolved. The CDR3 is 15 residues long. The V and J ends lost 5 bases and 5 bases respectively, with 18 bases between them. Germline CDR1 and CDR2: LNHDA and SQIVND (reference sequence). The CDR3 coding sequence is TGTGCCAGTAGTTCCCCCCTCAATAATCGGTATGGCTACACCTTC. Its protein is CASSSPLNNRYGYTF.

The J gene is TRBJ2-2, the V gene TRBV3-1, with TRBD2 matching over 13 bases. Germline V gene sequence: CDR1 LGHDT, CDR2 YNNKEL (reference sequence). V shed 5 bases, J shed 3 bases, and the junction held 3 bases outside the gene matches. This CDR3 region has 16 residues. As DNA, the CDR3 is TGTGCCAGCAGCTTCACTAGCGGGAGGGACACCGGGGAGCTGTTTTTT. It yields the protein CASSFTSGRDTGELFF.

This clonotype has a count of ten or more. This chain links TRBV20-1 with TRBJ2-3, with 9 bases identical to TRBD2. Germline V gives CDR1 DFQATT, CDR2 SNEGSKA (reference sequence). J was trimmed by 2 bases and V by 3 bases; bases with no gene match: 9. The CDR3 runs 16 residues. The CDR3 nucleotides read TGCAGTGCTAGGCGGACTAGCGATTACCCCACAGATACGCAGTATTTT. It encodes CSARRTSDYPTDTQYF.

This clonotype was seen a single time. A read error may be the cause here, since a much bigger clone is one base away. The final CDR3 position lacks the conserved phenylalanine or tryptophan, pointing to a likely read error. The V and J genes are TRBV20-1 and TRBJ2-7; the match to TRBD1 covers 11 bases. The germline V gene has CDR1 DFQATT and CDR2 SNEGSKA (reference sequence). The CDR3 has 14 residues. After removal of 3 bases from V and 7 bases from J, the junction contained 8 bases not matched to a gene. The CDR3 DNA reads TGCAGTGCTAGCGCCGGACAGGGGGCGGATGAGCAGTACCTC. Its protein product is CSASAGQGADEQYL.

The CDR3 reads CSVDRGLAGRYEQYF. The DNA of the CDR3 is TGCAGCGTTGACCGCGGACTAGCTGGAAGGTACGAGCAGTACTTC. J is TRBJ2-7 and V is TRBV29-1; 8 bases map to TRBD2. Trimming took 3 bases from V and 4 from J; bases not matched to a gene: 11. The germline V gene has CDR1 SQVTM and CDR2 ANQGSEA. CDR3 length: 15 amino acids.

This clonotype showed up many times. The chain links TRBV5-1 to TRBJ1-1; TRBD1 agrees at 9 bases. With V trimmed by 1 base and J by 3 bases, 10 bases remained unmatched. This CDR3 contains 17 residues. CDR1 is SGHRS, CDR2 YFSETQ, per germline. CDR3 in DNA: TGCGCCAGCAGCTTGAACGGACAGGGGTATATAGACACTGAAGCTTTCTTT. Amino acid sequence: CASSLNGQGYIDTEAFF.

The V gene is TRBV2, the J gene TRBJ1-2; TRBD1 aligns across 8 bases. CDR1 is SNHLY and CDR2 is FYNNEI in the germline V gene. Trimming cost V 6 bases and J 4 bases; bases outside gene matches: 4. The CDR3 is 13 residues long. The CDR3 loop reads CASSGTGSYGYTF. For the CDR3, the DNA is TGTGCCAGCAGCGGGACAGGCAGCTATGGCTACACCTTC.

V is TRBV7-2 and J is TRBJ1-1, with TRBD1 matching 9 bases. Germline V gives CDR1 SGHTA, CDR2 FQGNSA. The trim removed 5 bases at V and 4 bases at J, leaving 8 bases unmatched. The CDR3 length is 15 residues. CDR3 DNA sequence: TGTGCCAGCAGCAAAAAGACAGGGGGAGGCACTGAAGCTTTCTTT. It translates to CASSKKTGGGTEAFF.

This clonotype was counted many times. The chain carries TRBV3-1 and TRBJ2-7; D possibly corresponds to TRBD2 (6 bases). Trimming stripped 4 bases from V and 4 bases from J, with 11 bases between. Germline V CDR1 and CDR2: LGHDT, YNNKEL (reference sequence). CDR3 size: 13 residues. The CDR3 loop reads CASSPTAGYEQYF. In nucleotides, the CDR3 is TGTGCCAGCAGCCCAACGGCGGGGTACGAGCAGTACTTC.

Turning to this clonotype: At one end, the junction sequence differs from germline, possibly due to a read error. The J gene is TRBJ1-3, the V gene TRBV5-6; TRBD1 might be the D (5 bases). Germline values: CDR1 SGHDT, CDR2 YYEEEE. CDR3 length: 16 residues. The CDR3: CASSLDRFFSGNAIYF. In DNA form, the CDR3 reads TGTGCCAGCAGCTTGGACAGGTTCTTCTCTGGAAACGCCATATATTTT.

About this clonotype: The junction does not match germline at one end; this may be a read error. J is TRBJ2-5 and V is TRBV15; either TRBD1 or TRBD2 may supply D (5 bases each). The CDR3 has 14 residues. Germline loops: CDR1 LNHNV, CDR2 YYDKDF (reference sequence). CDR3 sequence reads: CVTSSGRVGETQYF. The DNA for the CDR3 is TGTGTCACCAGCAGCGGCAGGGTGGGAGAGACCCAGTACTTC.

This chain links TRBV9 with TRBJ2-7, with D possibly TRBD2 on 6 matching bases. The germline V gene has CDR1 SGDLS and CDR2 YYNGEE. This CDR3 contains 12 residues. V was clipped by 6 bases and J by 6 bases, with 13 bases between them. The chain's CDR3 is CASTPRGSEQYF. DNA for the CDR3: TGTGCCAGCACCCCCCGGGGGAGCGAGCAGTACTTC.

This clonotype was counted between two and nine times. The chain is built from TRBV3-1 and TRBJ2-7; no reliable D call. Germline assignment: CDR1 LGHDT and CDR2 YNNKEL (reference sequence). The CDR3 has 14 residues. V was clipped by 2 bases and J by 5 bases, with 13 bases between them. The CDR3 DNA reads as TGTGCCAGCAGCCAACTAAGTACTCCCAACGAGCAGTACTTC. Its protein is CASSQLSTPNEQYF.

V gene TRBV3-1 combines with J gene TRBJ2-1, with TRBD1 as a possible D gene (6 bases). Germline V CDR1 and CDR2: LGHDT, YNNKEL (reference sequence). CDR3 length: 18 residues. V was clipped by 0 bases and J by 8 bases, with 23 bases between them. The CDR3 loop is CASSQELTGFSVVHEQFF. The CDR3 DNA sequence: TGTGCCAGCAGCCAAGAATTGACAGGATTTTCAGTTGTCCATGAGCAGTTCTTC.

This clonotype has at least ten counts. The chain joins TRBV20-1 to TRBJ1-5, with D perhaps matching TRBD1 (5 bases). Germline V lookup: CDR1 DFQATT, CDR2 SNEGSKA (reference sequence). Between the trimmed V and J ends, which lost 1 base and 3 bases, there was a span of 10 bases. This CDR3 is 14 amino acids long. The CDR3 loop is CSARGTGHNQPQHF. In DNA, the CDR3 is TGCAGTGCTAGAGGTACAGGCCACAATCAGCCCCAGCATTTT.

The CDR3 nucleotides are TGTGCCAGCAGTGTGTCGACTCCTAGCTACGAGCAGTACTTC. Protein: CASSVSTPSYEQYF. This chain uses TRBV25-1 with TRBJ2-7; D remains unclear. V was cut by 4 bases and J by 3 bases, with 13 bases left in between. The CDR3 length is 14 residues. Germline V gene data show CDR1 as MGHDK and CDR2 as SYGVNS.

As concerns this clonotype: This may be a read error, as it is one base from a much larger clone. The J gene is TRBJ1-6, the V gene TRBV5-5; D remains ambiguous. The CDR3 sequence is 14 residues long. Germline loops: CDR1 SGHKS, CDR2 YYEKEE (reference sequence). This CDR3 reads CVSSSISNGSPLHF. The CDR3 coding sequence is TGTGTCAGCAGCTCAATTAGTAATGGTTCACCCCTCCACTTT.

With respect to this clonotype: A much more abundant neighbour one base away suggests this may be a read error. The rearrangement links TRBV7-2 to TRBJ1-1; D is undetermined. The CDR3 contains 15 residues. Germline loops: CDR1 SGHTA, CDR2 FQGNSA. The V gene lost 6 bases and the J gene lost 3 bases, with 17 bases spanning the gap. The CDR3 nucleotides are TGTGCCAGCAGTTATTCACCCGGAGAGGACACTGAAGCTTTCTTT. Protein sequence: CASSYSPGEDTEAFF.

J is TRBJ1-1 and V is TRBV5-5, with D perhaps matching TRBD1 (5 bases). Germline V gene sequence: CDR1 SGHKS, CDR2 YYEKEE (reference sequence). V shed 3 bases and J shed 4 bases, with 16 bases lying between them. The length of the CDR3 is 15 residues. CDR3 protein: CASSSGTPVGTEAFF. The CDR3 nucleotides read TGTGCCAGCAGCTCTGGGACGCCCGTCGGCACTGAAGCTTTCTTT.